This TCR beta chain was sequenced during a study of graft-versus-host responses after intestinal transplantation. Study information: Multivisceral, liver-intestinal, or isolated intestinal transplants were given to recipients. Once they had received anti-thymocyte globulin induction, all recipients took tacrolimus and steroids for around 3 years.

The data were produced by immunoSEQ multiplex PCR, yet TCRdb's version contains in-frame clones alone and is incomplete. The profile shows over 80,000 clones, about 82% of them singletons. Trimming at V came to 4 bases and at J to 2 bases, leaving 8 bases not matched to a gene. The CDR3 covers 16 residues. The V gene's germline CDR1 is MDHEN and CDR2 SYDVKM. On this clone itself: Its specificity is not known.

Broader study findings: Patients with graft-donor T cell macrochimerism had high graft-versus-host to host-versus-graft clonal ratios in allografts. Among recipient marrow samples, GvH clones were found; some appeared first in ileum or blood.

The clonotype originates from a human patient who received an intestinal transplant, so some T cells may come from the graft donor. The chain uses TRBV28 and TRBJ2-7; 10 bases are a match to TRBD1. This specimen consisted of PBMCs, obtained 255 days after intestinal transplant. The CDR3 DNA is TGTGCCAGCAGTTCCCACCCGGGACAGGGGCCCTACGAGCAGTACTTC. This sequence encodes CASSSHPGQGPYEQYF. The full variable domain, rest sourced from reference TRBV28 and TRBJ2-7, is DVKVTQSSRYLVKRTGEKVFLECVQDMDHENMFWYRQDPGLGLRLIYFSYDVKMKEKGDIPEGYSVSREKKERFSLILESASTNQTSMYLCASSSHPGQGPYEQYFGPGTRLTVT.